This is a list of T cell receptor beta chains from one sample in a study of regulatory T cells in long-lasting Graves disease. TCRdb ran MiXCR on the multiplex PCR reads and lists one entry per CDR3 protein. The sample records approximately 560,000 distinct CDR3 sequences, around 16% being singletons. Separately, the same data were catalogued under a study of T cells in Graves' hyperthyroidism and ophthalmopathy.

The sample here was peripheral blood mononuclear cells (PBMCs), taken at new diagnosis, from a patient treated with antithyroid drugs. Receptors originate from a man between 18 and 35 years old with Graves disease. Both conserved end residues are trimmed from each CDR3.

15,TRBV10-2,TRBJ2-4,ASSAVTGVRAKNIQY
14,TRBV3-1,TRBJ1-3,ASSFLRGRAGNTIY
11,TRBV20-1,TRBJ1-1,SARVSGNTEAF
12,TRBV30,TRBJ1-5,AWSPGGGRQPQH
13,TRBV5-8,TRBJ1-2,ASSLEAGIVYGYT
12,TRBV3-1,TRBJ1-2,ASSQVSGGGGYT
16,TRBV5-1,TRBJ2-3,ASSYHRRPGTGLDTQY
12,TRBV10-2,TRBJ1-5,ASNPGTDNQPQH
12,TRBV29-1,TRBJ2-5,SVEHSGLQETQY
13,TRBV24-1,TRBJ2-1,ATSDTSGSNNEQF
11,TRBV3-1,TRBJ2-4,ASSHDTKNIQY
13,TRBV5-1,TRBJ2-7,ASSLSSGGDYEQY
11,TRBV20-1,TRBJ1-5,SAIRDRRQPQH
13,TRBV11-1,TRBJ1-1,ASSLYRAMNTETF
11,TRBV6-1,TRBJ1-5,ASNTVPYQPQH
14,TRBV7-9,TRBJ2-7,ASSLGDTRGVYEQY
14,TRBV28,TRBJ2-7,ASSPIAGGHTYEQY
12,TRBV28,.,ASGPFGRVYEQY
13,TRBV20-1,TRBJ1-5,SAGKTGENNQPQH
14,TRBV6-4,TRBJ2-7,ASSEVGSGYSYEQY
11,TRBV6-1,TRBJ2-5,ASSRALGETQY
10,TRBV27,TRBJ1-6,ASRAGGSPLH
12,TRBV2,TRBJ2-7,ATLSGSALDEQY
12,TRBV30,TRBJ2-7,AWLEKTGTYEQY
11,TRBV6-4,TRBJ2-1,ASSVRERGEQF
14,TRBV18,TRBJ2-2,ASSPGQVANTGELF
13,TRBV19,TRBJ2-1,ASSRLAGVNNEQF